One sample yielded the 15 T cell receptor beta chains listed below, sequenced in a study of shared clonotypes between healthy human individuals. The protocol was immunoSEQ multiplex PCR, while the TCRdb copy is restricted to in-frame clones and leaves out a portion. The profile shows millions of clones, roughly 94% of them singletons. Input material: naive CD4+ T cells sorted from blood. Noted subset: CD45RA+ positively selected. These receptors were obtained from a man between 18 and 35 years old in good health.

The chain employs TRBV5-8 and TRBJ2-2; the D gene is possibly TRBD1 (6 bases). The ends were cut back, 5 bases at V and 2 bases at J, with 13 bases in the middle. Germline V gives CDR1 SGHTS, CDR2 YDEGEE. The CDR3 has 15 amino acids. The CDR3 DNA reads TGTGCCAGCAGGAAAAAGGACAGAAACACCGGGGAGCTGTTTTTT. Amino acid sequence: CASRKKDRNTGELFF.

This chain uses TRBV25-1 with TRBJ2-2; 10 nucleotides line up with TRBD1. J gave up 3 bases and V 7 bases, and 8 bases lay outside the gene matches. The CDR3 is 16 amino acids. Per the germline V gene, CDR1 is MGHDK and CDR2 is SYGVNS. Here the CDR3 DNA reads TGTGCCAGCACGATCTCCGGGACAGGGGACACCGGGGAGCTGTTTTTT. Translation: CASTISGTGDTGELFF.

V usage is TRBV6-1 and J usage is TRBJ1-2; D unclear. Per the germline V gene, CDR1 is MNHNS and CDR2 is SASEGT. The CDR3 is 13 residues long. Deletions cut 0 bases from V and 13 bases from J, with 15 bases between. The CDR3 loop reads CASSEAGSGRSTF. Written as DNA, the CDR3 is TGTGCCAGCAGTGAAGCTGGGTCAGGAAGGAGCACCTTC.

The genes are TRBV29-1 and TRBJ1-2; D gene unclear. Germline CDR1 SQVTM, CDR2 ANQGSEA. The CDR3 totals 14 residues. Trimming removed 2 bases at V and 3 bases at J, with 13 bases between. The CDR3, as DNA: TGCAGCGTTGAAACGCTACCGAGGGACTATGGCTACACCTTC. It translates to CSVETLPRDYGYTF.

This clone was seen once. The CDR3 nucleotides are TGTGCCAGCAGTGCCACGGGGGGGAGCTCCTACAATGAGCAGTTCTTC. Protein product: CASSATGGSSYNEQFF. This chain connects TRBV9 to TRBJ2-1; 8 bases match TRBD2. The CDR3 is 16 residues long. V gave up 5 bases and J gave up 0 bases; unmatched junction bases: 7. The germline CDR1 and CDR2 sequences are SGDLS and YYNGEE.

V is TRBV27 and J is TRBJ2-5; perhaps TRBD2 as D (6 bases). CDR3 length: 14 residues. CDR1 is MNHEY and CDR2 is SMNVEV in the germline V gene (reference sequence). Trimming shortened V by 6 bases and J by 2 bases, and 13 bases separated the two germline ends. The CDR3 DNA reads TGTGCCAGCAGGGGTGCGGGGAAACAAGAGACCCAGTACTTC. Translated: CASRGAGKQETQYF.

The V gene is TRBV12-5, the J gene TRBJ1-2; no clear D gene. Per the germline V gene, CDR1 is LGHNT and CDR2 is FRNRAP. Trimming stripped 3 bases from V and 2 bases from J, with 16 bases between. The CDR3 contains 16 residues. In DNA form, the CDR3 reads TGTGCTAGTGGTTTATCTGGCCCTTTTGGAAACTATGGCTACACCTTC. Translated, it gives CASGLSGPFGNYGYTF.

The J gene is TRBJ2-3, the V gene TRBV7-2; possibly TRBD2 for D (5 bases). V lost 1 base, J lost 0 bases, and 11 bases lay in between. Germline V CDR1 and CDR2: SGHTA, FQGNSA. The CDR3 runs 16 residues. The CDR3 nucleotides are TGTGCCAGCAGCTTAGTCGGGGTCTTTAGCACAGATACGCAGTATTTT. The encoded protein is CASSLVGVFSTDTQYF.

This chain connects TRBV2 to TRBJ1-1; no clear D gene. The V end was cut by 1 base, the J end by 3 bases, with 6 bases between. Germline values: CDR1 SNHLY, CDR2 FYNNEI. The length of the CDR3 is 13 residues. The CDR3 DNA is TGTGCCAGCAGTGAAGTGATAGACACTGAAGCTTTCTTT. Its protein product is CASSEVIDTEAFF.

This chain joins TRBV7-6 and TRBJ2-7; D might be TRBD1 (5 bases). The germline gives CDR1 SGHVS, CDR2 FNYEAQ. V shed 0 bases and J shed 5 bases, with 17 bases lying between them. The CDR3 sequence is 16 residues long. CDR3 DNA: TGTGCCAGCAGCTTAGCGTATAGTCGGACAACCCACGAGCAGTACTTC. Its translation: CASSLAYSRTTHEQYF.

The chain employs TRBV30 and TRBJ1-6, with unresolved D. Germline V gene sequence: CDR1 GTSNPN, CDR2 SVGIG (reference sequence). The ends were cut back, 3 bases at V and 8 bases at J, with 8 bases in the middle. CDR3 length equals 12 residues. Here the CDR3 reads CAWRRRDSPLHF. For the CDR3, the DNA is TGTGCCTGGAGAAGAAGGGATTCACCCCTCCACTTT.

The chain links TRBV10-3 to TRBJ1-1; TRBD1 matches 9 bases. The CDR3 length is 14 residues. Trimming removed 6 bases from V and 5 bases from J; junction bases left unmatched: 7. Looked up from germline, CDR1 is ENHRY and CDR2 is SYGVKD. CDR3 amino acids: CAIREGQGKTEAFF. The CDR3 nucleotides are TGTGCCATCAGGGAGGGACAGGGTAAGACTGAAGCTTTCTTT.

The CDR3 sequence: CASSKTAAYEQYF. In nucleotides, the CDR3 is TGTGCCAGCAGCAAGACAGCAGCCTACGAGCAGTACTTC. This chain connects TRBV2 to TRBJ2-7; possibly TRBD1 for D (5 bases). Germline CDR1 is SNHLY and CDR2 is FYNNEI. V was clipped by 6 bases and J by 2 bases, with 11 bases between them. This CDR3 comprises 13 residues.

This chain links TRBV30 with TRBJ2-7; 7 bases are shared with TRBD2. The CDR3 totals 12 residues. CDR1 and CDR2 from the germline V gene are GTSNPN and SVGIG (reference sequence). After removal of 2 bases from V and 5 bases from J, the junction contained 3 bases not matched to a gene. CDR3 coding DNA: TGTGCCTGGAGTCGCGGGAGCCACGAGCAGTACTTC. This sequence encodes CAWSRGSHEQYF. The full variable domain, rest sourced from reference TRBV30 and TRBJ2-7, is SQTIHQWPATLVQPVGSPLSLECTVEGTSNPNLYWYRQAAGRGLQLLFYSVGIGQISSEVPQNLSASRPQDRQFILSSKKLLLSDSGFYLCAWSRGSHEQYFGPGTRLTVT.

The chain carries TRBV19 and TRBJ1-2; possible D gene TRBD1, 5 bases. Germline CDR1 LNHDA, CDR2 SQIVND (reference sequence). Trimming shortened V by 4 bases and J by 0 bases, and 12 bases separated the two germline ends. The CDR3 consists of 15 residues. The CDR3 region has the DNA TGTGCCAGTAGTAGAAGGGACGGGACTAACTATGGCTACACCTTC. This gives the protein CASSRRDGTNYGYTF.